The rows below give T cell receptor beta chains drawn from one sample of a study of blood T cell repertoires in COVID-19. Assay: immunoSEQ multiplex PCR; the TCRdb copy retains only in-frame clones and omits some. Altogether 140,000 to 150,000 clones are present, 88% being singletons, with the ten largest covering 2.3%. The specimen was peripheral blood. These receptors all come from a human donor in a cohort sampled during active COVID-19. Each CDR3 is given with its conserved first and last residue. Each record gives: D gene, V gene, J gene, clone size, CDR3 protein, CDR3 DNA. The D gene is left open where the match is weak. Clone size is shown for a subset of rows, as once, few, many or a class of expanded clone.

TRBD1,TRBV30,TRBJ1-2,once,CAWRFGQGGNYGYTF,TGTGCCTGGAGATTCGGACAGGGAGGTAACTATGGCTACACCTTC
.,TRBV2,TRBJ1-1,.,CASSGGLNTEAFF,TGTGCCAGCAGTGGGGGCTTGAACACTGAAGCTTTCTTT
.,TRBV6-6,TRBJ2-3,.,CATHARGTDTQYF,TGTGCCACCCACGCCCGGGGCACAGATACGCAGTATTTT
.,TRBV4-2,TRBJ2-5,.,CASSQETRGETQYF,TGTGCCAGCAGCCAAGAGACTAGGGGAGAGACCCAGTACTTC
TRBD1,TRBV7-2,TRBJ2-5,few,CASSVDRGLSETQYF,TGTGCCAGCAGCGTGGACAGGGGGCTCAGCGAGACCCAGTACTTC
TRBD1,TRBV6-5,TRBJ1-2,.,CASSYRQGFNYGYTF,TGTGCCAGCAGTTACCGACAGGGGTTTAACTATGGCTACACCTTC
TRBD1,TRBV30,TRBJ1-2,.,CAWSGRTGYDPGYTF,TGTGCCTGGAGTGGCCGGACAGGGTATGACCCTGGCTACACCTTC
TRBD1,TRBV6-5,TRBJ2-7,.,CASSYWDRGHEQYF,TGTGCCAGCAGTTATTGGGACAGGGGCCACGAGCAGTACTTC
.,TRBV3-1/TRBV3-2,TRBJ2-2,few,CASSQDSTVAGELFF,TGTGCCAGCAGCCAAGATTCGACAGTCGCCGGGGAGCTGTTTTTT
.,TRBV15,TRBJ1-5,few,CATSTDHLARYQPQHF,TGTGCCACCAGCACAGACCATTTGGCCAGATATCAGCCCCAGCATTTT
TRBD1,TRBV5-1,TRBJ1-6,once,CASSFRGQGDRSPLHF,TGCGCCAGCAGCTTCCGAGGACAGGGAGATCGTTCACCCCTCCACTTT
TRBD1,TRBV7-9,TRBJ1-2,.,CASSWVVTGGDGYTF,TGTGCCAGCAGCTGGGTCGTCACAGGGGGGGATGGCTACACCTTC
TRBD2,TRBV9,TRBJ2-2,.,CASSVGSSGRALTGELFF,TGTGCCAGCAGCGTCGGGAGTAGCGGGAGGGCCCTCACCGGGGAGCTGTTTTTT
.,TRBV19,TRBJ1-5,.,CASSIDRRSDYSNQPQHF,TGTGCCAGTAGTATAGATCGTCGGTCGGACTATAGCAATCAGCCCCAGCATTTT
.,TRBV15,TRBJ1-2,.,CATSTDDYGYTF,TGTGCCACCTCAACAGACGACTATGGCTACACCTTC
.,TRBV6-6,TRBJ2-3,.,CASSYPSPTDTQYF,TGTGCCAGCAGTTACCCTTCTCCCACAGATACGCAGTATTTT
TRBD1,TRBV19,TRBJ2-7,few,CASSVRQGGYEQYF,TGTGCCAGTAGTGTTCGACAGGGTGGGTACGAGCAGTACTTC
TRBD1,TRBV29-1,TRBJ1-6,.,CSVKQTGNSPLHF,TGCAGCGTTAAACAGACAGGGAATTCACCCCTCCACTTT
TRBD1,TRBV18,TRBJ1-5,.,CASSPTGQGEGPQHF,TGTGCCAGCTCACCAACGGGACAGGGGGAGGGTCCCCAGCATTTT
TRBD1,TRBV4-3,TRBJ1-2,.,CASSQDITQGQYGYTF,TGCGCCAGCAGCCAAGACATCACCCAGGGACAGTATGGCTACACCTTC
TRBD2,TRBV6-4,TRBJ2-1,.,CASSDTGLAAGYNEQFF,TGTGCCAGCAGCGATACTGGACTAGCAGCGGGCTACAATGAGCAGTTCTTC
TRBD1,TRBV7-9,TRBJ2-1,.,CASSLEKQSGQGENEQFF,TGTGCCAGCAGCTTAGAGAAGCAGTCCGGACAGGGGGAAAATGAGCAGTTCTTC
.,TRBV28,TRBJ1-4,.,CASSWRTAGLFF,TGTGCCAGCAGTTGGAGGACTGCGGGGCTGTTTTTT
.,TRBV28,TRBJ1-5,few,CASSFSFFYSNQPQHF,TGTGCCAGCAGTTTTAGTTTTTTCTATAGCAATCAGCCCCAGCATTTT
.,TRBV4-1,TRBJ1-5,.,CASSQDAGPYSNQPQHF,TGCGCCAGCAGCCAAGATGCAGGGCCTTATAGCAATCAGCCCCAGCATTTT
.,TRBV28,TRBJ2-7,.,CASSLTRGTVAYEQYF,TGTGCCAGCAGCCTAACCCGGGGGACAGTTGCCTACGAGCAGTACTTC
TRBD1,TRBV11-2,TRBJ1-4,once,CASSLKGTASTNEKLFF,TGTGCCAGCAGCTTAAAAGGGACAGCTTCAACTAATGAAAAACTGTTTTTT
TRBD1,TRBV28,TRBJ2-5,once,CASSLDRVQETQYF,TGTGCCAGCAGCCTCGACAGGGTCCAAGAGACCCAGTACTTC
TRBD2,TRBV5-1,TRBJ2-3,.,CASSRGLAGGPGDTQYF,TGCGCCAGCAGCCGAGGACTAGCGGGGGGGCCAGGAGATACGCAGTATTTT
.,TRBV9,TRBJ2-5,.,CASSVDRAQETQYF,TGTGCCAGCAGCGTAGACAGGGCACAAGAGACCCAGTACTTC
TRBD1,TRBV6-1,TRBJ2-7,.,CASSENGQGSYEQYF,TGTGCCAGCAGTGAAAACGGACAGGGCTCCTACGAGCAGTACTTC
TRBD2,TRBV3-1/TRBV3-2,TRBJ2-7,.,CASSQGAGGFYEQYF,TGTGCCAGCAGCCAAGGAGCGGGGGGATTCTACGAGCAGTACTTC
TRBD2,TRBV13,TRBJ2-7,.,CASSNGLAGWHEQYF,TGTGCCAGCAGCAATGGACTAGCGGGGTGGCACGAGCAGTACTTC
.,TRBV23-1,TRBJ1-1,.,CASSPGPPGRNTEAFF,TGCGCCAGCAGTCCAGGACCCCCCGGGAGGAACACTGAAGCTTTCTTT
TRBD1,TRBV7-3,TRBJ2-1,.,CASSPRPQGDSYNEQFF,TGTGCCAGCAGCCCCCGGCCCCAGGGGGACTCCTACAATGAGCAGTTCTTC
.,TRBV7-6,TRBJ2-7,.,CASSPVPSYEQYF,TGTGCCAGCAGCCCGGTCCCCTCCTACGAGCAGTACTTC
.,TRBV27,TRBJ1-2,.,CASSLTGDYGYTF,TGTGCCAGCAGTTTGACAGGTGACTATGGCTACACCTTC
.,TRBV18,TRBJ1-5,once,CASSPDRSNQPQHF,TGTGCCAGCTCACCCGACAGAAGCAATCAGCCCCAGCATTTT
.,TRBV4-1,TRBJ1-2,.,CASSQAQWGLNYGYTF,TGCGCCAGCAGCCAAGCACAGTGGGGCCTTAACTATGGCTACACCTTC
.,TRBV6-5,TRBJ2-3,.,CASSSQADTQYF,TGTGCCAGCAGTTCACAGGCAGATACGCAGTATTTT
TRBD1,TRBV19,TRBJ1-2,.,CASSPRSGQYGYTF,TGTGCCAGTAGTCCACGTTCGGGACAGTATGGCTACACCTTC
.,TRBV2,TRBJ1-6,.,CASSLLGVRSSYNSPLHF,TGTGCCAGCAGTTTACTCGGGGTCCGGTCCTCCTATAATTCACCCCTCCACTTT
TRBD2,TRBV5-1,TRBJ2-7,.,CASRPSGGNSYEQYF,TGCGCCAGCAGGCCTAGCGGAGGGAACTCCTACGAGCAGTACTTC
.,TRBV27,TRBJ2-7,.,CASGTGRAYEQYF,TGTGCCAGCGGAACAGGGAGGGCCTACGAGCAGTACTTC
TRBD2,TRBV5-4,TRBJ2-2,.,CASSLGSGRLTGELFF,TGTGCCAGCAGCTTGGGTAGCGGGAGACTAACCGGGGAGCTGTTTTTT
.,TRBV5-1,TRBJ2-7,.,CASSFGRGTASYEQYF,TGCGCCAGCAGCTTCGGTCGGGGGACCGCTTCCTACGAGCAGTACTTC
TRBD1,TRBV28,TRBJ1-6,.,CASSTGDNSPLHF,TGTGCCAGTTCAACAGGGGATAATTCACCCCTCCACTTT
.,TRBV4-1,TRBJ2-1,.,CASSQDSVGIGVLEQFF,TGCGCCAGCAGCCAAGATAGCGTTGGGATAGGCGTTCTTGAGCAGTTCTTC
.,TRBV5-5,TRBJ2-2,.,CASSLGAPSSGELFF,TGTGCCAGCAGCTTGGGGGCCCCCTCATCCGGGGAGCTGTTTTTT
.,TRBV10-3,TRBJ1-2,.,CAISDRGSNYGYTF,TGTGCCATCAGTGATCGGGGAAGTAACTATGGCTACACCTTC
.,TRBV27,TRBJ2-1,.,CASSFGYNEQFF,TGTGCCAGCAGTTTCGGCTACAATGAGCAGTTCTTC
TRBD1,TRBV4-1,TRBJ2-4,.,CASSRAPFGTEKNIQYF,TGCGCCAGCAGCCGTGCCCCGTTCGGGACAGAAAAAAACATTCAGTACTTC
.,TRBV4-3,TRBJ2-2,.,CASSQRGYTGELFF,TGCGCCAGCAGCCAAAGGGGATACACCGGGGAGCTGTTTTTT
TRBD2,TRBV7-3,TRBJ2-3,.,CASQFSSGNTDTQYF,TGTGCCAGTCAGTTCTCTAGCGGAAACACAGATACGCAGTATTTT
.,TRBV6-2/TRBV6-3,TRBJ2-3,.,CASSYSGGADTQYF,TGTGCCAGCAGTTACTCGGGGGGTGCGGACACGCAGTATTTT
.,TRBV5-1,TRBJ2-2,.,CASSLERTGTGELFF,TGCGCCAGCAGCCTCGAACGAACAGGGACCGGGGAGCTGTTTTTT
.,TRBV11-2,TRBJ1-1,.,CASSLSRGSTEAFF,TGTGCCAGCAGCTTAAGCCGGGGAAGCACTGAAGCTTTCTTT
TRBD1,TRBV6-4,TRBJ2-2,few,CASSGQGENTGELFF,TGTGCCAGCAGCGGACAGGGAGAGAACACCGGGGAGCTGTTTTTT
.,TRBV27,TRBJ1-1,.,CASSLRGGNTEAFF,TGTGCCAGCAGTTTGCGGGGTGGGAACACTGAAGCTTTCTTT